This T cell receptor beta chain was recorded in a study of radiation and T cells in renal cell carcinoma. Assay: immunoSEQ multiplex PCR; the TCRdb copy retains only in-frame clones and omits some. Of about 64,000 clones detected, around three quarters appear once; the ten largest clones hold about 6.8%. The CDR3 loop spans 13 amino acids. The ends were cut back, 0 bases at V and 4 bases at J, with 7 bases in the middle. CDR1 LNHNV and CDR2 YYDKDF come from the germline V gene (reference sequence). Stated time point: blood 4 weeks post-SBRT, at nephrectomy. The treatment here: 15 Gy SBRT to primary tumor, nephrectomy 4 weeks later.

The TCR comes from a man in his fifties or sixties with renal cell carcinoma. The sample consisted of blood, taken from a patient whose treatment included radiotherapy and nephrectomy. The chain carries TRBV15 and TRBJ2-7; D call uncertain. The CDR3 DNA is TGTGCCACCAGCAGAGATCGGAGATACGAGCAGTACGTC. Protein sequence: CATSRDRRYEQYV.